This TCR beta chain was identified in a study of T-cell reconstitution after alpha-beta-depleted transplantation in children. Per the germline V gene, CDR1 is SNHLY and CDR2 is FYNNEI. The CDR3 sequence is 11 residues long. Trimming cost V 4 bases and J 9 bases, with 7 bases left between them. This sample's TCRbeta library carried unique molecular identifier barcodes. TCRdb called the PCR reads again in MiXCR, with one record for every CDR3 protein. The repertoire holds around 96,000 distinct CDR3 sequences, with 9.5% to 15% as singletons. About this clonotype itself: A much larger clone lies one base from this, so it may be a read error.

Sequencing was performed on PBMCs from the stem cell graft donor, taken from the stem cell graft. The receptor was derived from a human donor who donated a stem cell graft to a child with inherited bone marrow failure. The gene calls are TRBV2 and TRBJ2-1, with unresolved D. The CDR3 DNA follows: TGTGCCAGCAGTGTAACTGGTGAGCAGTTCTTC. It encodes CASSVTGEQFF.